The 5 T cell receptor beta chains below were found in one sample sequenced in a study of cytomegalovirus exposure and HLA in healthy donors. Use of 60 Vbeta and 13 Jbeta primers characterized the PCR. Some clones are missing from TCRdb's copy, which holds only in-frame ones; the method was immunoSEQ multiplex PCR. The sample holds 75,000 to 95,000 clones. The specimen was PBMCs. These TCRs come from a girl under 18 in good health and CMV-seropositive.

The chain couples TRBV2 to TRBJ2-7; 7 bases align to TRBD1. V gave up 8 bases and J gave up 3 bases; unmatched junction bases: 10. The germline V gene has CDR1 SNHLY and CDR2 FYNNEI. The CDR3 runs 14 residues. CDR3: CASRRDSAYYEQYV. The CDR3, as DNA: TGTGCCAGCCGACGGGACAGCGCCTACTACGAGCAGTACGTC.

The chain is built from TRBV7-6 and TRBJ2-7; maybe TRBD2 (5 bases). This CDR3 is built from 12 residues. Germline V gene data show CDR1 as SGHVS and CDR2 as FNYEAQ. V was clipped by 2 bases and J by 7 bases, with 9 bases between them. Here the CDR3 reads CASSLLAGEQYF. The CDR3 coding sequence is TGTGCCAGCAGCTTACTAGCTGGTGAGCAGTACTTC.

The gene calls are TRBV7-9 and TRBJ1-5; 10 bases fit TRBD1. V lost 5 bases and J lost 7; bases outside the gene matches: 8. CDR3 length: 15 amino acids. Germline V CDR1 and CDR2: SEHNR, FQNEAQ (reference sequence). The CDR3 DNA reads TGTGCCAGCAGCGAGACAGGGGGCGAAGGCCAGCCCCAGCATTTT. It translates to CASSETGGEGQPQHF. The full variable domain, with the rest looked up from reference TRBV7-9 and TRBJ1-5, is DTGVSQNPRHKITKRGQNVTFRCDPISEHNRLYWYRQTLGQGPEFLTYFQNEAQLEKSRLLSDRFSAERPKGSFSTLEIQRTEQGDSAMYLCASSETGGEGQPQHFGDGTRLSIL.

The chain carries TRBV5-6 and TRBJ1-5; TRBD1 agrees at 8 bases. In germline, CDR1 is SGHDT, CDR2 YYEEEE. This CDR3 has 16 residues. Trimming removed 3 bases from V and 1 base from J; junction bases left unmatched: 6. As DNA, the CDR3 is TGTGCCAGCAGCTCCTGGACAGGGCCAAGCAATCAGCCCCAGCATTTT. It yields the protein CASSSWTGPSNQPQHF.

This chain links TRBV4-3 with TRBJ2-2, with 8 bases that match TRBD2. The CDR3 totals 16 residues. The germline CDR1 and CDR2 sequences are LGHNA and YSLEER. V lost 0 bases to trimming and J lost 4 bases; unmatched junction nucleotides: 4. Here the CDR3 reads CASSQDRGGSTGELFF. CDR3 nucleotides: TGCGCCAGCAGCCAAGATCGGGGGGGATCCACCGGGGAGCTGTTTTTT.